This T cell receptor beta chain is from a study of early T cells in non-severe SARS-CoV-2 infection. Looked up from germline, CDR1 is SEHNR and CDR2 is FQNEAQ (reference sequence). Trimming stripped 2 bases from V and 6 bases from J, with 8 bases between. CDR3 length: 12 amino acids. This clonotype has just a few counts. From the 5' RACE reads, TCRdb called clonotypes with MiXCR, one entry per CDR3 protein. This sample has some 28,000 distinct CDR3 sequences, with about 10% found just once. The sequencing input was whole blood. The V and J genes are TRBV7-9 and TRBJ2-7; tentative D call: TRBD1 (5 bases). This receptor was obtained from an adult who was a healthcare worker with PCR-confirmed SARS-CoV-2 infection or an uninfected control (not recorded which). The CDR3 loop is CASSLLQGEQYF. CDR3 bases: TGTGCCAGCAGCTTACTCCAGGGCGAGCAGTACTTC.